This T cell receptor (beta chain) derives from a study of blood T cell repertoires in COVID-19. The germline V gene encodes CDR1 SNHLY and CDR2 FYNNEI. The CDR3 extends over 15 amino acids. The V end was cut by 5 bases, the J end by 1 base, with 12 bases between. Per the authors' pipeline: Estimates of nucleated cell counts were drawn from the amplification of reference gene primers. Assay used: immunoSEQ multiplex PCR; TCRdb lists only in-frame clones, some missing. V and J calls and clone size are copied from that table; D and trimming were computed from the DNA. This table has some 150,000 clones, 80% to 90% appearing once.

This chain links TRBV2 with TRBJ1-5; D unresolved. This TCR came from a man in his 70s with acute or convalescent COVID-19. The sample consisted of peripheral blood. CDR3 protein: CASSRLRRSNQPQHF. The CDR3 bases are TGTGCCAGCAGTCGTTTACGGAGGAGCAATCAGCCCCAGCATTTT. The whole variable domain, remainder taken from reference TRBV2 and TRBJ1-5, is EPEVTQTPSHQVTQMGQEVILRCVPISNHLYFYWYRQILGQKVEFLVSFYNNEISEKSEIFDDQFSVERPDGSNFTLKIRSTKLEDSAMYFCASSRLRRSNQPQHFGDGTRLSIL.